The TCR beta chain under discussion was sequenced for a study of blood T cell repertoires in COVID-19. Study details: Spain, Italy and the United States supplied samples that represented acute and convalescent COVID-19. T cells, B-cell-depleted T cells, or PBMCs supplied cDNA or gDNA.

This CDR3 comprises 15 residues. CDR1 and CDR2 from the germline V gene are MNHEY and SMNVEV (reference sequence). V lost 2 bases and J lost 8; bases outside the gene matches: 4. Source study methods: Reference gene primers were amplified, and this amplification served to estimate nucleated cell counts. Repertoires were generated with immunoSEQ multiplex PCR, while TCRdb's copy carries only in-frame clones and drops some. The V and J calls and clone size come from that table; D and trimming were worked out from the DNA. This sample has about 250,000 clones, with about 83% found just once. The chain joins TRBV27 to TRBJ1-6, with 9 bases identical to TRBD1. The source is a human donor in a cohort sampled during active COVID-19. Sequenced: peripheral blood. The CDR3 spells CASSLNRQGDSPLHF. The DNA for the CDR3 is TGTGCCAGCAGTTTAAATCGACAGGGGGATTCACCCCTCCACTTT.